This T cell receptor beta chain derives from a study of blood T cell repertoires in COVID-19. The overall study: From T cells, B-cell-depleted T cells, or PBMCs came the material, which was cDNA or gDNA.

Recovery meant two consecutive negative NP/OP PCR tests, professional clearance, or resolved symptoms. As processed by the authors: By means of reference gene primer amplification, nucleated cell counts were estimated. The repertoire was sequenced with immunoSEQ multiplex PCR; TCRdb's copy has only in-frame clones and lacks some. The DNA gave D and trimming, while V, J and clone size come from that table. The sample consists of hundreds of thousands of clones, 88% of them appearing once. The CDR3 is 14 residues long. The ends were cut back, 2 bases at V and 0 bases at J, with 8 bases in the middle. Looked up from germline, CDR1 is MGHRA and CDR2 is YSYEKL.

The TCR originated in a woman between 50 and 59 years old who had recovered from COVID-19. The chain employs TRBV4-1 and TRBJ2-7; no reliable D call. The sequenced sample was PBMCs or T cells enriched from blood (not recorded which). CDR3 nucleotide sequence: TGCGCCAGCAGCCAATTCTCCCGCTCCTACGAGCAGTACTTC. This gives the protein CASSQFSRSYEQYF.